This TCR beta chain was profiled in a study of T cell responses to AZD1222 COVID-19 vaccine. Clones were sequenced by immunoSEQ multiplex PCR, and TCRdb holds only the in-frame ones, with some missing. The data hold around 30,000 clones, with approximately 89% observed a single time. Sample: peripheral blood, taken on day 0 of AZD1222 vaccination. This TCR was recovered from an adult in good health.

CDR3 nucleotide sequence: TGTGCTAGTGGTTTTAGGACAGGGTGGAACACTGAAGCTTTCTTT. It codes for CASGFRTGWNTEAFF. The V gene is TRBV12-5, the J gene TRBJ1-1; the match to TRBD1 covers 8 bases. Losses at the gene ends were 3 bases for V and 1 base for J; bases not matched to a gene: 4. The CDR3 has 15 residues. Germline assignment: CDR1 LGHNT and CDR2 FRNRAP.